This TCR beta chain comes out of a study of blood T cell repertoires in COVID-19. Across the study: There were acute and convalescent COVID-19 samples, and they came from the United States, Italy and Spain.

Participants had their cohort set by participant-reported clinical history. Only in-frame clones appear in the TCRdb table, and some are missing; sequencing was by immunoSEQ multiplex PCR. Of more than 250,000 clones in the sample, approximately 87% were seen once. The germline V and J ends were trimmed by 3 bases and 2 bases, with 12 bases remaining between them. The CDR3 length is 15 residues. Germline assignment: CDR1 SGHDT and CDR2 YYEEEE. The sequence was collected from a woman aged 25-40 years who had recovered from COVID-19. The V gene is TRBV5-6, the J gene TRBJ1-5, with D uncertain. Sequencing was carried out using PBMCs or T cells enriched from blood (not recorded which). CDR3 coding DNA: TGTGCCAGCAGCTCGTGGCCCGGAGGCAATCAGCCCCAGCATTTT. Translating it yields CASSSWPGGNQPQHF.